This T cell receptor beta chain was identified during a study of blood T cell repertoires in COVID-19. Study at large: Samples taken during acute and convalescent COVID-19 were collected in the United States, Italy and Spain. T cells, B-cell-depleted T cells, or PBMCs provided the cDNA or gDNA that served as material.

V was cut by 6 bases and J by 5 bases, with 10 bases left in between. The CDR3 is made up of 12 amino acids. As originally analysed: Researchers report that nucleated cell counts were estimated from reference gene primer amplification. Here immunoSEQ multiplex PCR was the method, and the copy in TCRdb shows in-frame clones only, minus some. V, J and clone size are those of that table, while D and trimming were read from the DNA. The profile shows approximately 59,000 clones, around 90% of them singletons. The sequence derives from a human donor in a cohort sampled during active COVID-19. The sample comprised peripheral blood. The genes are TRBV12-3 or TRBV12-4 and TRBJ1-2, with D perhaps matching TRBD1 (6 bases). As DNA, the CDR3 is TGTGCCAGCAGCCGCGACAGGTATGGCTACACCTTC. This sequence encodes CASSRDRYGYTF.